These T cell receptor beta chains were read from a single sample in a study of T cell responses to AZD1222 COVID-19 vaccine. Measured with immunoSEQ multiplex PCR; TCRdb has only the in-frame clones, and not every one. This table has 150,000 to 200,000 clones, 88% appearing once. The sequencing used peripheral blood, collected 28 days after the second AZD1222 dose. These receptors all come from an adult who received the AZD1222 COVID-19 vaccine. Both conserved end residues are part of each CDR3. A D gene is named only where the DNA matches it firmly. Where a row states a size, it is once, few, many or the class of an expanded clone; other rows omit it.

D gene,J gene,clone size,V gene,CDR3 protein,CDR3 DNA
TRBD2,TRBJ2-7,NA,TRBV18,CASSPVAGVTEQYF,TGTGCCAGCTCACCAGTAGCGGGAGTGACCGAGCAGTACTTC
NA,TRBJ1-3,NA,TRBV30,CAWSEDSGNTIYF,TGTGCCTGGAGCGAGGACTCTGGAAACACCATATATTTT
TRBD2,TRBJ2-1,once,TRBV6-5,CASGGLYNEQFF,TGTGCCAGCGGGGGACTATACAATGAGCAGTTCTTC
TRBD1,TRBJ2-3,NA,TRBV23-1,CASSQSGQGDSTDTQYF,TGCGCCAGCAGTCAATCGGGGCAGGGGGATTCCACAGATACGCAGTATTTT
NA,TRBJ2-7,NA,TRBV11-2,CASSTTTLQAYEQYF,TGTGCCAGCAGCACGACCACTCTCCAGGCCTACGAGCAGTACTTC
NA,TRBJ2-7,NA,TRBV6-2/TRBV6-3,CASSYSNKEPQYF,TGTGCCAGCAGTTACTCGAATAAGGAGCCGCAGTACTTC
TRBD1,TRBJ2-4,NA,TRBV7-9,CASSSDREVKNIQCF,TGTGCCAGCAGCTCGGACAGGGAGGTCAAAAACATTCAGTGCTTC
NA,TRBJ1-5,NA,TRBV6-1,CASSEAGFREPQHF,TGTGCCAGCAGTGAAGCCGGGTTCAGGGAACCCCAGCATTTT
NA,TRBJ2-6,few,TRBV4-3,CASSQDVVRGANVLTF,TGCGCCAGCAGCCAAGATGTCGTCCGAGGGGCCAACGTCCTGACTTTC
NA,TRBJ1-6,NA,TRBV6-5,CASTYGEVSPLHF,TGTGCCAGCACGTACGGGGAGGTATCACCCCTCCACTTT
TRBD2,TRBJ2-1,once,TRBV10-3,CASKPASGVLGNEQFF,TGTGCCAGTAAGCCGGCTAGCGGGGTTCTCGGTAATGAGCAGTTCTTC
TRBD2,TRBJ2-1,NA,TRBV9,CASREPGLAGNNEQFF,TGTGCCAGCAGGGAACCGGGACTAGCGGGCAACAATGAGCAGTTCTTC
TRBD1,TRBJ2-7,few,TRBV5-1,CASSLGGTGALEQYF,TGCGCCAGCAGCTTGGGCGGGACAGGGGCTTTGGAGCAGTACTTC
NA,TRBJ2-5,NA,TRBV7-2,CASTLAGGVETQYF,TGTGCCAGCACCCTGGCCGGAGGGGTAGAGACCCAGTACTTC
TRBD1,TRBJ1-5,NA,TRBV5-6,CASSVFGTANQPQHF,TGTGCCAGCAGCGTATTCGGGACAGCGAATCAGCCCCAGCATTTT
TRBD2,TRBJ2-7,once,TRBV5-1,CASSLVFGSGRDTTKQYF,TGCGCCAGCAGCTTGGTGTTCGGAAGCGGGAGGGATACTACGAAGCAGTACTTC
NA,TRBJ2-3,NA,TRBV5-4,CASSLAGMGDTQYF,TGTGCCAGCAGCTTGGCGGGAATGGGAGATACGCAGTATTTT
NA,TRBJ1-3,NA,TRBV7-3,CASSLAGQGNTIYF,TGTGCCAGCAGCTTAGCCGGACAGGGAAACACCATATATTTT
NA,TRBJ1-5,once,TRBV19,CASRPGASNQPQHF,TGTGCCAGTCGTCCGGGGGCCAGCAATCAGCCCCAGCATTTT
NA,TRBJ2-7,NA,TRBV3-1/TRBV3-2,CASNNNGAREQYF,TGTGCCAGCAACAACAACGGGGCGCGGGAGCAGTACTTC
NA,TRBJ1-1,NA,TRBV7-2,CASSYGLGAEAFF,TGTGCCAGCAGCTACGGGCTCGGCGCTGAAGCTTTCTTT
NA,TRBJ1-2,NA,TRBV20-1,CSARAGNGYTF,TGCAGTGCTAGAGCGGGAAATGGCTACACCTTC
TRBD1,TRBJ2-7,NA,TRBV20-1,CSASLEGQGADEQYF,TGCAGTGCTAGTCTTGAGGGACAGGGGGCCGACGAGCAGTACTTC
NA,TRBJ2-7,once,TRBV3-1/TRBV3-2,CASSQGAGYEQYF,TGTGCCAGCAGCCAAGGGGCGGGCTACGAGCAGTACTTC
NA,TRBJ1-4,NA,TRBV27,CASSRDTTNEKLFF,TGTGCCAGCAGTCGAGATACAACTAATGAAAAACTGTTTTTT
NA,TRBJ2-5,NA,TRBV24-1,CATSDPDGQETQYF,TGTGCCACCAGTGATCCGGACGGTCAGGAGACCCAGTACTTC
TRBD2,TRBJ2-2,few,TRBV11-2,CASSPGLAGVAGELFF,TGTGCCAGCAGCCCGGGACTAGCGGGAGTTGCCGGGGAGCTGTTTTTT
NA,TRBJ2-1,NA,TRBV6-4,CASSDGAGNEQFF,TGTGCCAGCAGTGACGGGGCTGGGAATGAGCAGTTCTTC
TRBD1,TRBJ1-2,NA,TRBV28,CASSLGQGKGTNYGYTF,TGTGCCAGCAGCCTTGGACAGGGGAAGGGCACTAACTATGGCTACACCTTC
TRBD2,TRBJ2-3,NA,TRBV5-4,CASSLGLLAASTDTQYF,TGTGCCAGCAGCTTGGGCCTACTAGCGGCTAGCACAGATACGCAGTATTTT
NA,TRBJ2-5,NA,TRBV5-6,CASSLGIQETQYF,TGTGCCAGCAGCTTAGGCATCCAAGAGACCCAGTACTTC
TRBD1,TRBJ1-6,NA,TRBV4-2,CASSGPGTANSPLHF,TGTGCCAGCAGCGGTCCCGGGACAGCGAATTCACCCCTCCACTTT
NA,TRBJ1-5,NA,TRBV7-2,CASSIRESHQPQHF,TGTGCCAGCAGCATAAGAGAGTCGCATCAGCCCCAGCATTTT
NA,TRBJ1-6,few,TRBV28,CASSFSGESPLHF,TGTGCCAGCAGTTTTTCAGGGGAATCACCCCTCCACTTT
TRBD1,TRBJ2-5,NA,TRBV7-9,CASSLDRGDETQYF,TGTGCCAGCAGCTTGGACAGGGGGGATGAGACCCAGTACTTC
TRBD2,TRBJ2-3,once,TRBV6-1,CASSEAVSRGSLTDTQYF,TGTGCCAGCAGTGAAGCCGTTTCACGCGGGAGCCTCACAGATACGCAGTATTTT
TRBD2,TRBJ2-1,NA,TRBV7-3,CASSLMGLAGGPFNEQFF,TGTGCCAGCAGCTTAATGGGACTAGCGGGAGGGCCCTTCAATGAGCAGTTCTTC
TRBD1,TRBJ1-1,NA,TRBV7-3,CASSLQGANTEAFF,TGTGCCAGCAGCTTACAGGGGGCAAACACTGAAGCTTTCTTT
TRBD2,TRBJ2-3,NA,TRBV7-2,CASSLVAGVSDTQYF,TGTGCCAGCAGCTTAGTGGCGGGAGTCTCAGATACGCAGTATTTT
NA,TRBJ1-1,NA,TRBV3-1/TRBV3-2,CASSQDGTPWNTEAFF,TGTGCCAGCAGCCAAGACGGGACACCCTGGAACACTGAAGCTTTCTTT
NA,TRBJ1-2,NA,TRBV28,CASSLSNYGYTF,TGTGCCAGCAGTTTGTCTAACTATGGCTACACCTTC
NA,TRBJ2-3,NA,TRBV10-3,CAISNSTSISDTQYF,TGTGCCATCAGCAACTCTACTAGTATCTCAGATACGCAGTATTTT
NA,TRBJ1-5,NA,TRBV28,CASSLPGSNQPQHF,TGTGCCAGCAGTTTACCCGGTAGCAATCAGCCCCAGCATTTT
TRBD1,TRBJ1-2,NA,TRBV19,CASSSLAGQGYGYTF,TGTGCCAGTAGTTCCCTAGCGGGACAGGGCTATGGCTACACCTTC
NA,TRBJ2-5,NA,TRBV27,CASSLGTHFGTQYF,TGTGCCAGCAGTTTAGGGACCCATTTCGGGACCCAGTACTTC
NA,TRBJ1-3,NA,TRBV28,CASSLAWAGPGNTIYF,TGTGCCAGCAGCCTAGCATGGGCAGGGCCTGGAAACACCATATATTTT
NA,TRBJ2-7,NA,TRBV28,CASSSWWNYEQYF,TGTGCCAGCAGTTCCTGGTGGAACTACGAGCAGTACTTC
NA,TRBJ1-3,NA,TRBV4-2,CASSQDAGVYGNTIYF,TGTGCCAGCAGCCAAGATGCTGGAGTATATGGAAACACCATATATTTT
NA,TRBJ2-2,NA,TRBV4-2,CASSPGLLSGELFF,TGTGCCAGCAGCCCAGGACTTCTAAGCGGGGAGCTGTTTTTT
NA,TRBJ1-5,NA,TRBV15,CATSKETAYHQPQHF,TGTGCCACCAGCAAAGAGACAGCCTATCATCAGCCCCAGCATTTT
NA,TRBJ2-1,NA,TRBV24-1,CATSDFAEGREFF,TGTGCCACCAGTGATTTCGCGGAGGGAAGGGAGTTCTTC
TRBD2,TRBJ2-1,NA,TRBV5-5,CASSFVFSGSYNEQFF,TGTGCCAGCAGCTTTGTGTTTAGCGGGTCCTACAATGAGCAGTTCTTC
NA,TRBJ1-5,NA,TRBV6-1,CASIDFRYQPQHF,TGTGCCAGCATCGACTTCCGATATCAGCCCCAGCATTTT
NA,TRBJ2-1,NA,TRBV5-1,CASSLEAAINEQFF,TGCGCCAGCAGCTTGGAGGCTGCTATCAATGAGCAGTTCTTC
NA,TRBJ1-4,NA,TRBV7-2,CASSPGGTNEKLFF,TGTGCCAGCAGCCCGGGCGGGACTAATGAAAAACTGTTTTTT
NA,TRBJ2-2,NA,TRBV7-6,CASSLFRTANTGELFF,TGTGCCAGCAGCCTCTTTAGAACAGCGAACACCGGGGAGCTGTTTTTT
TRBD1,TRBJ1-3,NA,TRBV5-4,CASSPGTDSGNTIYF,TGTGCCAGCAGCCCGGGGACAGACTCTGGAAACACCATATATTTT
NA,TRBJ2-3,NA,TRBV28,CASSSQTGADTQYF,TGTGCCAGCAGTTCACAGACAGGAGCAGATACGCAGTATTTT